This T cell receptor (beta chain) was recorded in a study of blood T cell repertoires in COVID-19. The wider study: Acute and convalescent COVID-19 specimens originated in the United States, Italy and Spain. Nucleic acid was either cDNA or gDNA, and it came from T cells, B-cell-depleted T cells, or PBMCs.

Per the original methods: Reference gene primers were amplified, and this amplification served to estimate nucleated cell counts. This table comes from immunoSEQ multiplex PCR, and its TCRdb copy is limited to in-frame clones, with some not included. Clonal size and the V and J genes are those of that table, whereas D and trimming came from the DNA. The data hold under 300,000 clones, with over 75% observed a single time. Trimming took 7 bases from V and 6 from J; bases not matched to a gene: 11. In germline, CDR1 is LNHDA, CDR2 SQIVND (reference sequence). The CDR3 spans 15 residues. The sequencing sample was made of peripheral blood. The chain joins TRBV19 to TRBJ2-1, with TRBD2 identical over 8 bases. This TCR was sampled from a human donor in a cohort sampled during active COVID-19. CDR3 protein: CASTLKGLGPNEQFF. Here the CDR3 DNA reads TGTGCCAGTACCTTAAAGGGACTAGGGCCCAATGAGCAGTTCTTC.